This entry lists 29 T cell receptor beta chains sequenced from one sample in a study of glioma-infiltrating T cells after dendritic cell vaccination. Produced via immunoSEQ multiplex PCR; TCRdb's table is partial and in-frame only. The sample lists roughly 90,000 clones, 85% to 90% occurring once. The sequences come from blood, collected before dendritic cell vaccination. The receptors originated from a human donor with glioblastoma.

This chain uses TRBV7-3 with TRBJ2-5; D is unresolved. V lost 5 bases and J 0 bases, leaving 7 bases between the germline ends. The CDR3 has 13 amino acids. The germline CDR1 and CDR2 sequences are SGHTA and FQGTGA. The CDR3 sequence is CASSLDYQETQYF. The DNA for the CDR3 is TGTGCCAGCAGCCTCGACTACCAAGAGACCCAGTACTTC. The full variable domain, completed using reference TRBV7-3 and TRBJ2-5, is GAGVSQTPSNKVTEKGKYVELRCDPISGHTALYWYRQSLGQGPEFLIYFQGTGAADDSGLPNDRFFAVRPEGSVSTLKIQRTERGDSAVYLCASSLDYQETQYFGPGTRLLVL.

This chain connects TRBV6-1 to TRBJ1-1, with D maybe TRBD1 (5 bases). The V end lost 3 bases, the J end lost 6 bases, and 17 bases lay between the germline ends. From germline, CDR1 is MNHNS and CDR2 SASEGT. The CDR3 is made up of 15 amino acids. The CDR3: CASSDPGLRNAEAFF. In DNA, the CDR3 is TGTGCCAGCAGTGATCCGGGACTGAGAAACGCTGAAGCTTTCTTT.

The chain's CDR3 is CASSLRTNQPQHF. CDR3 sequence (DNA): TGTGCCAGCAGCTTACGGACAAATCAGCCCCAGCATTTT. The chain joins TRBV7-2 to TRBJ1-5, with D perhaps matching TRBD1 (5 bases). The CDR3 length is 13 residues. The ends were cut back, 2 bases at V and 4 bases at J, with 6 bases in the middle. CDR1 and CDR2 (germline): SGHTA, FQGNSA.

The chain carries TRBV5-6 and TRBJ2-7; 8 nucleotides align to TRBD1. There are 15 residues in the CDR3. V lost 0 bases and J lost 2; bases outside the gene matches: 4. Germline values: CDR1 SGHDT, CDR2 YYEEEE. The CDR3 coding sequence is TGTGCCAGCAGCTTGGGGGACAGGTGGACCTACGAGCAGTACTTC. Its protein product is CASSLGDRWTYEQYF. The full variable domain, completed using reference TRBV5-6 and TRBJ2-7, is DAGVTQSPTHLIKTRGQQVTLRCSPKSGHDTVSWYQQALGQGPQFIFQYYEEEERQRGNFPDRFSGHQFPNYSSELNVNALLLGDSALYLCASSLGDRWTYEQYFGPGTRLTVT.

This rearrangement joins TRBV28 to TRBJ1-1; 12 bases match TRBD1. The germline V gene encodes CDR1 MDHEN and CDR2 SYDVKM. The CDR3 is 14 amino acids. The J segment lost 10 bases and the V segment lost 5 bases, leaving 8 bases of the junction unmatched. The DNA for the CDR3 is TGTGCCAGCAGTAAACCGGGACAGGGGGCCTCAGCTTTCTTT. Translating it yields CASSKPGQGASAFF.

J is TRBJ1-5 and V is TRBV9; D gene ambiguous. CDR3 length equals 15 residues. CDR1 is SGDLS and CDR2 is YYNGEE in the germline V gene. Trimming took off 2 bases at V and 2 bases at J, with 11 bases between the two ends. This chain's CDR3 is CASSVGGTGNQPQHF. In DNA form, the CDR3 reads TGTGCCAGCAGCGTTGGAGGCACTGGCAATCAGCCCCAGCATTTT.

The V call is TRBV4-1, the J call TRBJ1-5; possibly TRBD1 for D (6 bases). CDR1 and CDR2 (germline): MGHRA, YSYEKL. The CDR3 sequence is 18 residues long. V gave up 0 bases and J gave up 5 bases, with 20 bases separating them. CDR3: CASSQDAQGVAGDQPQHF. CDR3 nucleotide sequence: TGCGCCAGCAGCCAAGACGCACAGGGTGTCGCTGGTGATCAGCCCCAGCATTTT.

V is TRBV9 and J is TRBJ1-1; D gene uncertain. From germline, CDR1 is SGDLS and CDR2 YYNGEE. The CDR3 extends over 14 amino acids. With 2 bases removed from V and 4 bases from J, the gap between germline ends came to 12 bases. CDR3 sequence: CASSVSLSGTEAFF. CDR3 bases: TGTGCCAGCAGCGTGAGCTTATCGGGCACTGAAGCTTTCTTT.

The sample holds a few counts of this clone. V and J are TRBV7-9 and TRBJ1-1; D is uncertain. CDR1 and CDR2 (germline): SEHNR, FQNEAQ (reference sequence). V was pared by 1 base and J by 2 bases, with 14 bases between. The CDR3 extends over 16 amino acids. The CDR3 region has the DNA TGTGCCAGCAGCTTAGAGTTGGCAGTCTCCAACACTGAAGCTTTCTTT. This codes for CASSLELAVSNTEAFF.

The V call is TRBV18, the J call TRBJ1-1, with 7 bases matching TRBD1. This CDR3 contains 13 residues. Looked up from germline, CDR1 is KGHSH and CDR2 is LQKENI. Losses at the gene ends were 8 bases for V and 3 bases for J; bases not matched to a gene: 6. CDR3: CASTAGTDTEAFF. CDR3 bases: TGTGCCAGCACAGCCGGGACAGACACTGAAGCTTTCTTT.

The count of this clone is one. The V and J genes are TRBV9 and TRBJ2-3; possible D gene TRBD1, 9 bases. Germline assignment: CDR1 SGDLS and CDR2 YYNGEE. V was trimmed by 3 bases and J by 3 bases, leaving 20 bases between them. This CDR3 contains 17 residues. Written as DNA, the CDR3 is TGTGCCAGCAGCGGGACAGGGGAAGGCGGGAGGACAGATACGCAGTATTTT. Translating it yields CASSGTGEGGRTDTQYF.

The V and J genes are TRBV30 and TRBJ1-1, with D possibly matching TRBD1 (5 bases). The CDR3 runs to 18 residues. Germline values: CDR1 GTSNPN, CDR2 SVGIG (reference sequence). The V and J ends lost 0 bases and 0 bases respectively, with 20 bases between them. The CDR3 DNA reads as TGTGCCTGGAGTGTACGAGTCGGGGGGATGGTCATGAACACTGAAGCTTTCTTT. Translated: CAWSVRVGGMVMNTEAFF.

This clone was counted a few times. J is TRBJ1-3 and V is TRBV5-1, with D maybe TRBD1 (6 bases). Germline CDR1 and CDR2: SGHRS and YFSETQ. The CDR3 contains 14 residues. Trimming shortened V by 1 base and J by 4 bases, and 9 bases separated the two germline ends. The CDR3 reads CASSLSGAGNTIYF. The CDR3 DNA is TGCGCCAGCAGCTTGTCAGGGGCCGGAAACACCATATATTTT.

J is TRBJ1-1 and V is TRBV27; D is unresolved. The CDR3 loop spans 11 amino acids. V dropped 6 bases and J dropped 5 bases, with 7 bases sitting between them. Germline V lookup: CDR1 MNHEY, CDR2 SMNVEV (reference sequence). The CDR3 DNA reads TGTGCCAGCAGGAGGGTGACTGAAGCTTTCTTT. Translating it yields CASRRVTEAFF.

The DNA for the CDR3 is TGTGCCAGCTCACCCCAGACAGGGGTCAATCAGCCCCAGCATTTT. It yields the protein CASSPQTGVNQPQHF. V is TRBV18 and J is TRBJ1-5; TRBD1 matches 8 bases. The J segment lost 3 bases and the V segment lost 3 bases, leaving 4 bases of the junction unmatched. Germline V lookup: CDR1 KGHSH, CDR2 LQKENI. The CDR3 length is 15 residues.

The chain's CDR3 is CASGALAGGSYEQYF. The CDR3, as DNA: TGTGCCAGCGGTGCTTTAGCGGGAGGTTCCTACGAGCAGTACTTC. V usage is TRBV6-5 and J usage is TRBJ2-7; 10 bases are shared with TRBD2. Unmatched junction bases numbered 8, after V lost 8 bases and J lost 1 base. The CDR3 covers 15 residues. CDR1 MNHEY and CDR2 SVGAGI come from the germline V gene.

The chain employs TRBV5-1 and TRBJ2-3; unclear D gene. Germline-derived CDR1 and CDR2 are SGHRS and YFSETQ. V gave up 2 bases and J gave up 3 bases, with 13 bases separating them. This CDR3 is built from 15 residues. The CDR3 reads CASSLSRAKTDTQYF. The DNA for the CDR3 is TGCGCCAGCAGCTTAAGCAGAGCGAAAACAGATACGCAGTATTTT.

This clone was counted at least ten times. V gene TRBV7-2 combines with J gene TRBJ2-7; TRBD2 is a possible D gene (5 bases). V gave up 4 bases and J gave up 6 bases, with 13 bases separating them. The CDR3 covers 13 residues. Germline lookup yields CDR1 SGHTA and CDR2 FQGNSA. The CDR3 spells CASSSSPLREQYF. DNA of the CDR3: TGTGCCAGCAGCTCTAGCCCACTCCGCGAGCAGTACTTC.

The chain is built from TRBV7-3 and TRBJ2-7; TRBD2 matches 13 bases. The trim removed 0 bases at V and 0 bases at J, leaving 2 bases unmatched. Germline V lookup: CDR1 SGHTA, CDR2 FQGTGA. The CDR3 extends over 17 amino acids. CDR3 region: CASSLTGLAGLSYEQYF. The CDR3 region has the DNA TGTGCCAGCAGCTTAACGGGACTAGCGGGACTCTCCTACGAGCAGTACTTC.

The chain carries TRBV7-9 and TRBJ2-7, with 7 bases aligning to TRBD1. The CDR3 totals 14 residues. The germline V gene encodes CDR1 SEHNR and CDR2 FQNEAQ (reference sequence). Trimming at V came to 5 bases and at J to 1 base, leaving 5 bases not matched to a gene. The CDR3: CASSPRTGSYEQYF. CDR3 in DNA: TGTGCCAGCAGCCCGCGGACAGGTTCCTACGAGCAGTACTTC.

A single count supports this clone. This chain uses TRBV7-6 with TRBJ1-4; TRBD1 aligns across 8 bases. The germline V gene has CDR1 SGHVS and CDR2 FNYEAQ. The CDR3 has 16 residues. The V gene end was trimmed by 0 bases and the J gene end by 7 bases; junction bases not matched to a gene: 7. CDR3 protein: CASSLAPQGVGEKLFF. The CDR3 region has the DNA TGTGCCAGCAGCTTAGCCCCACAGGGGGTGGGTGAAAAACTGTTTTTT.

The CDR3 reads CASSEGGGDEQFF. In nucleotides, the CDR3 is TGTGCCAGCAGTGAGGGTGGGGGGGATGAGCAGTTCTTC. The rearrangement joins TRBV2 to TRBJ2-1; 7 positions match TRBD2. The V gene end was trimmed by 3 bases and the J gene end by 8 bases; junction bases not matched to a gene: 4. CDR1 and CDR2 (germline): SNHLY, FYNNEI. This CDR3 has 13 amino acids.

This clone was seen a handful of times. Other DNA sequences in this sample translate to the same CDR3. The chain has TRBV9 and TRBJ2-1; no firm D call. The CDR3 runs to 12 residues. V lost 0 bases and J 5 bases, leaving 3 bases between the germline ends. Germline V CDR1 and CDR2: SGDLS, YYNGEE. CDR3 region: CASSVADNEQFF. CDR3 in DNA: TGTGCCAGCAGCGTAGCCGACAATGAGCAGTTCTTC.

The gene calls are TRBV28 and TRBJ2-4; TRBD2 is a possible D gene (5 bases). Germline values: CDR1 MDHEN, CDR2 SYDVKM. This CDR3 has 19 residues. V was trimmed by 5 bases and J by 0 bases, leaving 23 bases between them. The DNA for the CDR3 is TGTGCCAGCAGTCCTCGCATAGGGAGTGGAGGAATAGCCAAAAACATTCAGTACTTC. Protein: CASSPRIGSGGIAKNIQYF.

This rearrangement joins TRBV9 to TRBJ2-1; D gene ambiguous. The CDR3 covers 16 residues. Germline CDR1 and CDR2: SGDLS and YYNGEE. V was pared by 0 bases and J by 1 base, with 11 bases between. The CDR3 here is CASSVEQIPSYNEQFF. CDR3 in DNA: TGTGCCAGCAGCGTAGAGCAAATACCGTCCTACAATGAGCAGTTCTTC.

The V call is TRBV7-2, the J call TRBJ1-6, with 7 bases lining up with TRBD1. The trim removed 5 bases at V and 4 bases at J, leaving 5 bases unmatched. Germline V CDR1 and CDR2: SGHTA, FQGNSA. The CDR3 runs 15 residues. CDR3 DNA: TGTGCCAGCAGCCAGCCGGGACAGTATAATTCACCCCTCCACTTT. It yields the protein CASSQPGQYNSPLHF.

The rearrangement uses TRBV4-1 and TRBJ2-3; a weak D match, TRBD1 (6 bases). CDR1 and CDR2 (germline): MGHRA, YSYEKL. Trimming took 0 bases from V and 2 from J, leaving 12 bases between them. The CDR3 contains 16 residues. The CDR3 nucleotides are TGCGCCAGCAGCCAAGAAAGGGACATACACACAGATACGCAGTATTTT. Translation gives CASSQERDIHTDTQYF.

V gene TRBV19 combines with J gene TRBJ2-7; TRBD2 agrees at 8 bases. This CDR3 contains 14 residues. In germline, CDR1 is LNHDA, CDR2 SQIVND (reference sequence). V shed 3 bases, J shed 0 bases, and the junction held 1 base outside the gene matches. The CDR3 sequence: CASSMSGGSYEQYF. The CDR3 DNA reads TGTGCCAGTAGTATGAGCGGGGGCTCCTACGAGCAGTACTTC. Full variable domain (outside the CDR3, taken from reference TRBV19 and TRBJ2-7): DGGITQSPKYLFRKEGQNVTLSCEQNLNHDAMYWYRQDPGQGLRLIYYSQIVNDFQKGDIAEGYSVSREKKESFPLTVTSAQKNPTAFYLCASSMSGGSYEQYFGPGTRLTVT.

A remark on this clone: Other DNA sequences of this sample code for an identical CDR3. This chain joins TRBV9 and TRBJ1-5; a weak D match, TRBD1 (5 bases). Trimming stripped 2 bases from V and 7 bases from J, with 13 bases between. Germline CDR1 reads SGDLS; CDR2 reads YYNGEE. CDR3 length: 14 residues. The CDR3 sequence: CASSVSGNNQPQHF. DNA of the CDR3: TGTGCCAGCAGCGTTTCAGGGAATAACCAGCCCCAGCATTTT.